These 10 T cell receptor beta chains were all obtained from the same sample, sequenced in a study of blood T cells in healthy people across ages (dated by TCRdb to the mid-2010s). The receptor library was made with 5' RACE. TCRdb shows the sequencer as Illumina HiSeq 2500. A second PCR of about 6 to 11 cycles was performed with a sample-barcoded 5' primer and a J-beta primer mix. TCRdb reran the public reads through fastp at Q25 and MiXCR, keeping productive beta chains. Under each unique CDR3 protein, matching rows form one entry showing the most common genes and DNA. This sample has approximately 800,000 distinct CDR3 sequences in its table, and 58% of those were observed once. 20% to 25% of the sample belongs to the ten largest clones. Material for sequencing was blood. These receptors originate from a young man in good health.

This chain joins TRBV5-6 and TRBJ1-4; tentatively, D is TRBD1 (5 bases). This CDR3 spans 13 amino acids. CDR1 is SGHDT and CDR2 is YYEEEE in the germline V gene. Trimming removed 1 base from V and 6 bases from J, with 7 bases in between. DNA of the CDR3: TGTGCCAGCAGCTTGTGGGGGTATGAAAAACTGTTTTTT. Amino acid sequence: CASSLWGYEKLFF.

The J gene is TRBJ2-1, the V gene TRBV9; 7 bases fit TRBD1. With V trimmed by 3 bases and J by 4 bases, 7 bases remained unmatched. Germline V lookup: CDR1 SGDLS, CDR2 YYNGEE. The CDR3 is 15 amino acids. In DNA form, the CDR3 reads TGTGCCAGCAGCGCCCGGGACAGCCAGTACAATGAGCAGTTCTTC. Amino acid sequence: CASSARDSQYNEQFF.

This sequence joins TRBV4-3 and TRBJ2-2; 7 bases match TRBD1. J was trimmed by 6 bases and V by 0 bases; bases with no gene match: 4. Germline V lookup: CDR1 LGHNA, CDR2 YSLEER. The CDR3 runs 15 residues. CDR3 bases: TGCGCCAGCAGCCAAGAGGGGACAGTGCCCGGGGAGCTGTTTTTT. It is translated as CASSQEGTVPGELFF.

This clonotype has more than one count but fewer than ten. V gene TRBV3-1 combines with J gene TRBJ2-1, with no clear D. Germline V gives CDR1 LGHDT, CDR2 YNNKEL (reference sequence). The CDR3 is 12 amino acids. V dropped 0 bases and J dropped 9 bases, with 6 bases sitting between them. The CDR3 coding sequence is TGTGCCAGCAGCCAAGAGTTTGGTGAGCAGTTCTTC. Amino acid sequence: CASSQEFGEQFF.

The chain carries TRBV4-1 and TRBJ2-7; 7 positions match TRBD1. Germline V gene data show CDR1 as MGHRA and CDR2 as YSYEKL. The V gene end was trimmed by 7 bases and the J gene end by 4 bases; junction bases not matched to a gene: 13. The CDR3 runs 15 residues. CDR3 protein: CASTSVPGQRYEQYF. As DNA, the CDR3 is TGCGCCAGCACCTCCGTCCCGGGACAGAGATACGAGCAGTACTTC.

In its sample, this clonotype was seen many times. This sequence joins TRBV7-9 and TRBJ2-5, with D unresolved. The ends were cut back, 4 bases at V and 7 bases at J, with 7 bases in the middle. CDR1 is SEHNR and CDR2 is FQNEAQ in the germline V gene (reference sequence). This CDR3 has 11 residues. CDR3 sequence (DNA): TGTGCCAGCAGCTCCCTAGGGACCCAGTACTTC. This encodes CASSSLGTQYF.

V and J are TRBV6-1 and TRBJ2-7; 8 bases are shared with TRBD1. The V gene's germline CDR1 is MNHNS and CDR2 SASEGT. The CDR3 spans 13 residues. The V and J ends lost 8 bases and 5 bases, in that order; junction bases with no gene match: 8. CDR3 coding DNA: TGTGCCAGCTCGGATCCCAGGGGGCACGAGCAGTACTTC. Its protein is CASSDPRGHEQYF.

The chain has TRBV5-6 and TRBJ2-1; D is uncertain. The V gene's germline CDR1 is SGHDT and CDR2 YYEEEE. This CDR3 has 12 amino acids. Trimming pared 9 bases from V and 6 bases from J, leaving 13 bases between. The CDR3 DNA reads TGTGCCACCACAGTGTGGGGCAATGAGCAGTTCTTC. This gives the protein CATTVWGNEQFF. Filled out from reference TRBV5-6 and TRBJ2-1, the complete variable domain reads DAGVTQSPTHLIKTRGQQVTLRCSPKSGHDTVSWYQQALGQGPQFIFQYYEEEERQRGNFPDRFSGHQFPNYSSELNVNALLLGDSALYLCATTVWGNEQFFGPGTRLTVL.

DNA of the CDR3: TGTGCCAGCAGCCAGGGAGGGAGGGATACCGGGGAGCTGTTTTTT. It yields the protein CASSQGGRDTGELFF. The chain joins TRBV7-2 to TRBJ2-2; 7 nucleotides align to TRBD2. The CDR3 totals 15 residues. The trim removed 5 bases at V and 5 bases at J, leaving 8 bases unmatched. Germline values: CDR1 SGHTA, CDR2 FQGNSA.

The chain recombines TRBV6-2 or TRBV6-3 with TRBJ2-7; 8 bases align to TRBD2. Germline-derived CDR1 and CDR2 are MNHEY and SVGEGT. This CDR3 is 14 amino acids long. V lost 3 bases to trimming and J lost 7 bases; unmatched junction nucleotides: 8. This CDR3 is CASSYLAGHNEQYF. The CDR3 DNA reads TGTGCCAGCAGTTATCTAGCGGGTCACAATGAGCAGTACTTC.